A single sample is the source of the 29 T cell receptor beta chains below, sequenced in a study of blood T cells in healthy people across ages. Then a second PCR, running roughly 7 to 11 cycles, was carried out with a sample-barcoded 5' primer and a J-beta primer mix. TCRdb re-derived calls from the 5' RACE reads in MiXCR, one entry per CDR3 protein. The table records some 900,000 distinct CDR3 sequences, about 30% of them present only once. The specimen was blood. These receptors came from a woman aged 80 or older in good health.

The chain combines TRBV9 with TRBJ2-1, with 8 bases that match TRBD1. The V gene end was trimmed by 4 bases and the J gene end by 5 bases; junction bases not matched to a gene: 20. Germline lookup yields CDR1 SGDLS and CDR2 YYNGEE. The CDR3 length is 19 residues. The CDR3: CASSPGFKKGQAMNNEQFF. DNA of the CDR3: TGTGCCAGCAGCCCCGGGTTCAAGAAGGGACAGGCGATGAACAATGAGCAGTTCTTC.

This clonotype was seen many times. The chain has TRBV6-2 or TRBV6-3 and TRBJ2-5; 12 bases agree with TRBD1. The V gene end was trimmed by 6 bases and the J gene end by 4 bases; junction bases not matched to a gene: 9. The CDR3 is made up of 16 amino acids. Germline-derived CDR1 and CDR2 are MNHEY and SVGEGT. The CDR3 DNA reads TGTGCCAGCAGCTCGAACCGGGACAGGGGGCGAGAGACCCAGTACTTC. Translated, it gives CASSSNRDRGRETQYF.

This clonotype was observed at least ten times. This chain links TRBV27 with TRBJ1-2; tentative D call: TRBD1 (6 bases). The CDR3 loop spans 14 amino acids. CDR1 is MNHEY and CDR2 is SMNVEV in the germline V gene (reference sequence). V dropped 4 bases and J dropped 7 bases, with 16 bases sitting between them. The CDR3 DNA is TGTGCCAGCAGTTCCGGGACAAGGGCGTTTGGCTACACCTTC. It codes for CASSSGTRAFGYTF.

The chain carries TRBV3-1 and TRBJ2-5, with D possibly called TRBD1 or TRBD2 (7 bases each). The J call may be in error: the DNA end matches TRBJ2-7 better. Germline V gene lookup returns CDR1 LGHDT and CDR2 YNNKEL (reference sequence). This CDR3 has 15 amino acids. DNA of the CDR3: TGTGCCAGCAGCCAGTTGGGAGGGGGCAACAACGAGCAGTACTTC. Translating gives CASSQLGGGNNEQYF.

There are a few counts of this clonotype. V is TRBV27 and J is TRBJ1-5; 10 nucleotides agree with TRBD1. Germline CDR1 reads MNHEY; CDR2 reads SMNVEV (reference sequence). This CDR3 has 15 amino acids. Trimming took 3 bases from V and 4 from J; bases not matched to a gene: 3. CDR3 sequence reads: CASSFDRGRNQPQHF. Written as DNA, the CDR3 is TGTGCCAGCAGTTTCGACAGGGGGCGGAATCAGCCCCAGCATTTT.

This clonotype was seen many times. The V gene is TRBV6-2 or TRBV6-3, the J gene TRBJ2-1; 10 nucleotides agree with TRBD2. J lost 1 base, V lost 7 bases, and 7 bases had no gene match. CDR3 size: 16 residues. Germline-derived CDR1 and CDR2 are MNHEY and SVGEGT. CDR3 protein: CASKRGGQLSYNEQFF. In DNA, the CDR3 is TGTGCCAGCAAGCGGGGGGGACAGCTGTCCTACAATGAGCAGTTCTTC.

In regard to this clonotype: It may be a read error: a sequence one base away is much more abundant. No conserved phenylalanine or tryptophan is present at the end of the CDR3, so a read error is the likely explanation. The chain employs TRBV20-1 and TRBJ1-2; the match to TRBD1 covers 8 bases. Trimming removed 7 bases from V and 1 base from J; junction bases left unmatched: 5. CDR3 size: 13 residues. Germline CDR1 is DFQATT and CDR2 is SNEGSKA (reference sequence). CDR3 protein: CSGPGQDNYGYTV. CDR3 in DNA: TGCAGTGGCCCGGGACAGGATAACTATGGCTACACCGTC.

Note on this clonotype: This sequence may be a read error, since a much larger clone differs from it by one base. CDR3 sequence (DNA): TGCGCCAGCAGCGGGGGGGCAGGGGGCTACCAAGAGACCCAGTACTTC. Amino acid sequence: CASSGGAGGYQETQYF. The chain couples TRBV5-1 to TRBJ2-5; maybe TRBD1 (8 bases). The CDR3 is made up of 16 amino acids. The V gene's germline CDR1 is SGHRS and CDR2 YFSETQ. V lost 4 bases and J 0 bases, leaving 16 bases between the germline ends. The full variable domain, its missing parts supplied by reference TRBV5-1 and TRBJ2-5, is KAGVTQTPRYLIKTRGQQVTLSCSPISGHRSVSWYQQTPGQGLQFLFEYFSETQRNKGNFPGRFSGRQFSNSRSEMNVSTLELGDSALYLCASSGGAGGYQETQYFGPGTRLLVL.

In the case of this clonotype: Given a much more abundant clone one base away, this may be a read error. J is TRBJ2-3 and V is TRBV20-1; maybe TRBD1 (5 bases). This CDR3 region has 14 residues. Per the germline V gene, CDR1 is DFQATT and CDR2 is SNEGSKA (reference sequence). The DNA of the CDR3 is TGCAGTGCTAGACCAGGCTCATCCACAGGTACGCAGTATTTT. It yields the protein CSARPGSSTGTQYF.

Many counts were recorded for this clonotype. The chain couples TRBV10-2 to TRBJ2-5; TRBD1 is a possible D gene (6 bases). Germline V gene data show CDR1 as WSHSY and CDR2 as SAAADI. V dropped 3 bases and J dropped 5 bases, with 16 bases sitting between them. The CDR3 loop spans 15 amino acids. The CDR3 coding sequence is TGCGCCAGCAGTGATTTTGGCAGGGGACGGGAGACCCAGTACTTC. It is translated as CASSDFGRGRETQYF.

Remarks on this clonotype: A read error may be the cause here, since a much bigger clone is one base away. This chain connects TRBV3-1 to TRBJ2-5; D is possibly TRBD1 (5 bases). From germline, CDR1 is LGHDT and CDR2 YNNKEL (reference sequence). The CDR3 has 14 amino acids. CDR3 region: CASSQAGSQGTQYF. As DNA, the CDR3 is TGTGCCAGCAGCCAAGCAGGGTCCCAAGGGACCCAGTACTTC.

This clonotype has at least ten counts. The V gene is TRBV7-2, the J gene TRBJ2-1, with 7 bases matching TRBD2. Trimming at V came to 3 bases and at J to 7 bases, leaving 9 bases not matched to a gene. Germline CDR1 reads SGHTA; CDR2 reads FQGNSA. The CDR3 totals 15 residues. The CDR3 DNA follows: TGTGCCAGCAGCTTCAGCAGCGGGGTAAAGAATGAGCAGTTCTTC. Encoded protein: CASSFSSGVKNEQFF.

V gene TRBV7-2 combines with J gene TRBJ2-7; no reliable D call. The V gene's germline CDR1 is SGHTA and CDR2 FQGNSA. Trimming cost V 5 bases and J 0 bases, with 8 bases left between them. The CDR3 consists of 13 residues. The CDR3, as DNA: TGTGCCAGCAGCGGGTGGGTCTCCTACGAGCAGTACTTC. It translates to CASSGWVSYEQYF.

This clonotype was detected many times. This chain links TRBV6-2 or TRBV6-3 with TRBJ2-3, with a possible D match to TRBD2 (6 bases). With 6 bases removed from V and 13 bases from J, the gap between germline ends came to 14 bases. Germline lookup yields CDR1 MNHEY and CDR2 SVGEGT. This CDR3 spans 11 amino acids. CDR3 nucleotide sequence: TGTGCCAGCAGGCGACTAGATGAAGAGTATTTT. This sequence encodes CASRRLDEEYF.

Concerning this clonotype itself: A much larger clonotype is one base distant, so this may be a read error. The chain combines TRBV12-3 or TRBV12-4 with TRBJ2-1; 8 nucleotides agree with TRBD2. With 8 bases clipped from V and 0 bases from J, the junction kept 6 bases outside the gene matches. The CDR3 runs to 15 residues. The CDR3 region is CASRPRGGSYNEQFF. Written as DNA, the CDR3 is TGTGCCAGCCGTCCCCGGGGGGGCTCCTACAATGAGCAGTTCTTC.

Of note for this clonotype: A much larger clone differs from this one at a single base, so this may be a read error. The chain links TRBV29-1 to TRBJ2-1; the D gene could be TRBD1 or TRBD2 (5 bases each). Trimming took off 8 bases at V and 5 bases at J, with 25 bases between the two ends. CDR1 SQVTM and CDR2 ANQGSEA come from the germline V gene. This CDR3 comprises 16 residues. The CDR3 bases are TGCAGCTGCGCCCTTATTGGGGGATCTCCTGACAATGAGCAGTTCTTC. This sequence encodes CSCALIGGSPDNEQFF.

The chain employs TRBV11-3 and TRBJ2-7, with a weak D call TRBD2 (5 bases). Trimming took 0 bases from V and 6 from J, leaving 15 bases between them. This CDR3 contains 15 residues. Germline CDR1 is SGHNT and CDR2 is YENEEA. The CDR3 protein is CASSLDQTTSGEQYF. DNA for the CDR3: TGTGCCAGCAGCTTAGATCAGACTACCTCGGGCGAGCAGTACTTC.

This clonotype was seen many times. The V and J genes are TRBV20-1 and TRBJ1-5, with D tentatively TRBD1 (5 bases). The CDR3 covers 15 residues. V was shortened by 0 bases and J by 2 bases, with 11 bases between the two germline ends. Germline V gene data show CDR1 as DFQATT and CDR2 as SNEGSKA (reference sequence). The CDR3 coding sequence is TGCAGTGCTAGAGACAGGGTAGCTGGCAATCAGCCCCAGCATTTT. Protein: CSARDRVAGNQPQHF.

CDR3 sequence (DNA): TGTGCCAGCAGCCGGACCCGGGACAGGGCTGGCGAGCAGTACTTC. This translates into CASSRTRDRAGEQYF. The chain carries TRBV3-1 and TRBJ2-7; 9 nucleotides line up with TRBD1. The V gene end was trimmed by 4 bases and the J gene end by 6 bases; junction bases not matched to a gene: 10. Germline V gene lookup returns CDR1 LGHDT and CDR2 YNNKEL (reference sequence). The CDR3 has 15 residues.

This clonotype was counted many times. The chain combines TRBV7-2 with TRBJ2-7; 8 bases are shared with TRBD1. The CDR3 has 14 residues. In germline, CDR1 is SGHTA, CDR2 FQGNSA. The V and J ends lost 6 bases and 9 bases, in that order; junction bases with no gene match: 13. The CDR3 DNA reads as TGTGCCAGCAGTTCCGGACAGGGAATACGAGGGCAGTACTTC. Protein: CASSSGQGIRGQYF.

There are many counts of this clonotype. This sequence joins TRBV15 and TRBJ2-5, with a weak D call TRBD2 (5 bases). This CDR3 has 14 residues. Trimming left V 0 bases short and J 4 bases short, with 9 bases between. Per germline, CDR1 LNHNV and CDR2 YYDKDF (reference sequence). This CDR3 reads CATSRDRGAETQYF. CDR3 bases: TGTGCCACCAGCAGAGATCGGGGTGCAGAGACCCAGTACTTC.

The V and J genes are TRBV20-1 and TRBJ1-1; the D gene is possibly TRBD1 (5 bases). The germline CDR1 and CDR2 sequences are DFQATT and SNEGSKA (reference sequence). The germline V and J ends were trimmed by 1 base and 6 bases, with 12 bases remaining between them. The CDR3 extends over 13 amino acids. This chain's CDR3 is CSARVAGSAEAFF. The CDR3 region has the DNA TGCAGTGCTAGAGTGGCAGGGAGCGCTGAAGCTTTCTTT.

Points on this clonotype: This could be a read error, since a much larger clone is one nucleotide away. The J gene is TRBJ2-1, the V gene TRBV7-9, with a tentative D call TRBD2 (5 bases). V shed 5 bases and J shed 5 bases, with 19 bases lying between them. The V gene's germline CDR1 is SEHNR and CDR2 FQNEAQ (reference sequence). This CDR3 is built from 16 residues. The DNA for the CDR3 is TGTGCCAGCAGCGCCCGGGCGAGGGTCCTCAACAATGAGCAGTTCTTC. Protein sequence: CASSARARVLNNEQFF.

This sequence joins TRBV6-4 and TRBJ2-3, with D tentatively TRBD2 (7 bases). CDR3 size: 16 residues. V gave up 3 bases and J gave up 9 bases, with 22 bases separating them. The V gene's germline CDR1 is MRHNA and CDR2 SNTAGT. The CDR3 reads CASSESVGGLGVTQYF. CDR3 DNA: TGTGCCAGCAGTGAATCGGTGGGGGGGCTCGGCGTCACGCAGTATTTT.

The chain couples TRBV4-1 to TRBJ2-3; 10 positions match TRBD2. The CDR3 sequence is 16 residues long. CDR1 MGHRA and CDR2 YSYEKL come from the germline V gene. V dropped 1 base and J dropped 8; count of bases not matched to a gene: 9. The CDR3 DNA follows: TGCGCCAGCAGCCAAGTCGAGGGAGCGGGGGGGGGTACGCAGTATTTT. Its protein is CASSQVEGAGGGTQYF.

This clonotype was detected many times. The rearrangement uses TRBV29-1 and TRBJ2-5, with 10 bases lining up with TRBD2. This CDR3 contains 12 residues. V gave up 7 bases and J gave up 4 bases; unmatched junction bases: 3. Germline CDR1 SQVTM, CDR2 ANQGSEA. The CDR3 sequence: CSGRLAGETQYF. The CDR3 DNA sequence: TGCAGCGGCAGACTAGCGGGAGAGACCCAGTACTTC.

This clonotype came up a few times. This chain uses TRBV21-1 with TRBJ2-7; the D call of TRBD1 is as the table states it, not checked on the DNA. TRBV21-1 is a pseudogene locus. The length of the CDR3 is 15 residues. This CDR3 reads CASSTVQGTTYEQYF. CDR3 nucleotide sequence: TGTGCCAGCAGCACCGTACAGGGGACAACCTACGAGCAGTACTTC.

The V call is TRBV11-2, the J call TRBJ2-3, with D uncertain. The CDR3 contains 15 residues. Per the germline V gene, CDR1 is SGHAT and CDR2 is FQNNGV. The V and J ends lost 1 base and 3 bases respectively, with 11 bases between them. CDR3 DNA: TGTGCCAGCAGCTTAGTGAAGCCGGCGACAGATACGCAGTATTTT. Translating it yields CASSLVKPATDTQYF.

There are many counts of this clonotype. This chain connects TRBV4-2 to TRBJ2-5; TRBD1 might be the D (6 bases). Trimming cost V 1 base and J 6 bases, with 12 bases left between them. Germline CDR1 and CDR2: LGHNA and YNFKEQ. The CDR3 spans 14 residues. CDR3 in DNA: TGTGCCAGCAGCCAAGGGACAGAAGGACAGACCCAGTACTTC. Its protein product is CASSQGTEGQTQYF.